This TCR beta chain was recovered during a study of identical twins (dated by TCRdb to 2016 to 2018). A note on the overall study: To test whether fetal clonotypes persist, the study used deep sequencing on TCR alpha and beta repertoires from monozygotic twins, unrelated adults of various ages, and cord blood. To rule out contamination, replicate twin experiments were performed at different times with different library preparation protocols.

Only healthy Caucasian donors were included. This clonotype came up a few times. The target of this receptor is not known. The sample holds no much larger clone one base away, and base qualities are not on file. Points the paper makes about the study in general: Compared with coincidental sharing between unrelated individuals, an excess of low generation-probability sequences was observed among out-of-frame TCR alpha sequences shared between twins. Because the same donors could not be followed over many years, the conclusions depended on cross-sectional statistical analysis. In monozygotic twins, out-of-frame TCR alpha sharing was systematically underestimated by recombination models, although the models agreed with sharing between unrelated individuals. Excess twin sharing in beta out-of-frame sequences was weaker because fewer shared sequences lowered the signal-to-noise ratio. Zero-insertion analyses could be partly confounded by invariant T cells such as MAIT and iNKT, though diverse VJ usage argued against such confounding for most clonotypes. Abundant cord blood beta clonotypes carried fewer insertions; young adult naive repertoires showed a weaker similar trend, while memory repertoires showed none.

The method was 5' RACE. The sequencer listed for this sample is Illumina HiSeq 2000. A universal primer binding site was added through template switching, and the final cDNA carried a unique molecular identifier so that TCR cDNA molecules could be counted accurately. Specific primers in the conserved constant-segment region were used to synthesize first-strand cDNA for TCR alpha and beta chains. To control for contamination, each cDNA library was double barcoded with a SMART-Mk sample barcode plus Illumina barcodes. TruSeq adapter sequences and Illumina sample barcodes were added in two successive PCR steps. Sequencing of the TCR alpha and beta cDNA libraries was done on the Illumina HiSeq platform using custom primers. The original pipeline was this. MiGEC processed the raw reads to extract unique molecular identifiers, while MiXCR was used to determine the CDR3 positions. Recombination models were inferred per individual with the repgenHMM and IGoR tools using an EM algorithm. Shared clonotypes were analyzed with the tcR package in R, and sharing was normalized by the product of cloneset sizes. To study raw recombination free of thymic and clonal selection effects, out-of-frame nonproductive sequences were analyzed. The public reads were run again by TCRdb, first through fastp at Q25 and then through MiXCR, and only productive beta chains were kept. Each entry is one CDR3 protein sequence, shown with its most common DNA and genes. V and J calls and clone size were set by TCRdb, not the authors. The sample has 1.5 million to 2 million distinct CDR3 sequences on record, under 35% of them singletons. About 0.27% of the sample is in the top ten clones.

The receptor's source is a newborn girl in good health. The sequenced material came from cord blood.

CDR3 reads: CASSYSPSGGYQETQYF. The DNA reads TGTGCCAGCAGTTACTCTCCTAGCGGGGGGTACCAAGAGACCCAGTACTTC. Recombination joined TRBV6-6 with TRBJ2-5; TRBD2 lines up with 11 middle nucleotides. For this chain, trimming is 0 bases at the V end and 0 bases at the J end, and the number of junction bases without a gene match is 3. Taken from cysteine to phenylalanine, the CDR3 has 17 residues. Here the CDR3 DNA is all that survives: 51 bases in frame from base 1. The germline V gene (reference sequence) provides CDR1 MNHNY and CDR2 SVGAGI.